This T cell receptor (beta chain) is from a study of T cells in Graves' hyperthyroidism and ophthalmopathy. This clonotype was picked up a small number of times. What was amplified from RNA transcripts were TCR beta CDR3 regions. HTBI primers were employed in a first-round RT-PCR of the TCR CDR3. MiXCR, applied by TCRdb to the multiplex PCR reads, yields one record per CDR3 protein. Among roughly 380,000 distinct CDR3 sequences listed, about 15% were seen once. In germline, CDR1 is LGHNT, CDR2 FRNRAP. The CDR3 is 15 amino acids. Unmatched junction bases numbered 4, after V lost 4 bases and J lost 5 bases.

The source is a woman aged 60-70 years with Graves' hyperthyroidism. This chain connects TRBV12-5 to TRBJ2-5; 13 bases are a match to TRBD2. Source material: blood. The chain's CDR3 is CASGSGLAGVETQYF. Here the CDR3 DNA reads TGTGCTAGTGGTTCCGGACTAGCGGGAGTGGAGACCCAGTACTTC.